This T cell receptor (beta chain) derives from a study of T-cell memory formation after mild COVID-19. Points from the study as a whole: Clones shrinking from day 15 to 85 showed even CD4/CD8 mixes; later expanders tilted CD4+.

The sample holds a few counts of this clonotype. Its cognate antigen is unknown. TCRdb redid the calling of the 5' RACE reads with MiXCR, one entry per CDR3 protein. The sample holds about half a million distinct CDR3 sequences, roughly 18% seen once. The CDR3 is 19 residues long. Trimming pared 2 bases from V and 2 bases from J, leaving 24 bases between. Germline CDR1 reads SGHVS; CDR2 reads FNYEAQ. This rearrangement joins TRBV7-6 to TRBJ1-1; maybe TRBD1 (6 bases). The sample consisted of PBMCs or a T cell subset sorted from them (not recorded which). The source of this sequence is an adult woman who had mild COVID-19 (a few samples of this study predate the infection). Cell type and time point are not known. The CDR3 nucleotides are TGTGCCAGCAGCTTAATCGTGGGGGGGCAGTGGGGATTCAACACTGAAGCTTTCTTT. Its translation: CASSLIVGGQWGFNTEAFF.